These 4 T cell receptor beta chains were all obtained from the same sample, sequenced in a study of regulatory T cells in long-lasting Graves disease. Time point denoted: persistent/refractory GD, antithyroid drugs over 5 years with positive TRAb. PBMC RNA was the source of the TCR library. Combining iRepertoire HTBI primers with Arm-PCR of CDR3 regions, the authors built TCR beta libraries. A single record per CDR3 protein comes from TCRdb applying MiXCR to the multiplex PCR reads. The profile shows about half a million distinct CDR3 sequences, 22% of them singletons. Sequencing used peripheral blood mononuclear cells (PBMCs), obtained when the disease was refractory, from a patient treated with antithyroid drugs. The receptor set was obtained from a female donor with Graves disease.

This sequence joins TRBV7-2 and TRBJ2-2; tentative D call: TRBD1 (5 bases). CDR1 is SGHTA, CDR2 FQGNSA, per germline. The V end was cut by 5 bases, the J end by 4 bases, with 17 bases between. This CDR3 spans 16 amino acids. The CDR3 is CASSPLQTVVTGELFF. The CDR3 coding sequence is TGTGCCAGCAGCCCCCTCCAGACAGTAGTCACCGGGGAGCTGTTTTTT.

The J gene is TRBJ2-7, the V gene TRBV11-3, with D unresolved. Germline V gene data show CDR1 as SGHNT and CDR2 as YENEEA. The CDR3 totals 13 residues. Trimming cost V 8 bases and J 0 bases, with 11 bases left between them. The CDR3 coding sequence is TGTGCCAGCCGAAAGGTTACCTCCTACGAGCAGTACTTC. It codes for CASRKVTSYEQYF.

The chain combines TRBV7-9 with TRBJ2-6; no clear D gene. Looked up from germline, CDR1 is SEHNR and CDR2 is FQNEAQ (reference sequence). This CDR3 comprises 15 residues. V shed 2 bases and J shed 0 bases, with 5 bases lying between them. The CDR3 here is CASSLRDSGANVLTF. CDR3 bases: TGTGCCAGCAGCTTACGAGACTCTGGGGCCAACGTCCTGACTTTC.

This clonotype was seen repeatedly, ten times or more. The CDR3, as DNA: TGTGCCAGCAGCATACCTTTCTCACTGCGAGAGACCCAGTACTTC. It specifies CASSIPFSLRETQYF. This chain joins TRBV7-8 and TRBJ2-5; the D is unclear. The CDR3 has 15 residues. Germline V lookup: CDR1 SGHVS, CDR2 FQNEAQ. Trimming removed 5 bases at V and 4 bases at J, with 17 bases between.